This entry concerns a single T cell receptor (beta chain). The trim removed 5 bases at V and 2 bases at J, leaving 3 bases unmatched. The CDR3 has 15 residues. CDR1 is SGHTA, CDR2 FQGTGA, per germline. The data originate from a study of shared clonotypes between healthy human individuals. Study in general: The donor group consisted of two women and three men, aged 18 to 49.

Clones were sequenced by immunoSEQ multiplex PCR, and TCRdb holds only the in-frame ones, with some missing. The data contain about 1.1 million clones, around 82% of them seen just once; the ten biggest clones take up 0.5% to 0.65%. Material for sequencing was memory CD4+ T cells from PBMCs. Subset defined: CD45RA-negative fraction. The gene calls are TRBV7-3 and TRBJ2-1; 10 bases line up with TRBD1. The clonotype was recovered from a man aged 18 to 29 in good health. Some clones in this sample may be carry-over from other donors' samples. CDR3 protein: CASSMGQGTYNEQFF. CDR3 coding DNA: TGTGCCAGCAGCATGGGACAGGGGACCTACAATGAGCAGTTCTTC. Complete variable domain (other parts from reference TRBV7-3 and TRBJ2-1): GAGVSQTPSNKVTEKGKYVELRCDPISGHTALYWYRQSLGQGPEFLIYFQGTGAADDSGLPNDRFFAVRPEGSVSTLKIQRTERGDSAVYLCASSMGQGTYNEQFFGPGTRLTVL.